What follows describes a single T cell receptor (beta chain). The data are from a study of OX40 agonist ivuxolimab in advanced cancers. This CDR3 is 13 amino acids long. Trimming pared 3 bases from V and 0 bases from J, leaving 5 bases between. Germline CDR1 is SGHVS and CDR2 is FQNEAQ. Profiling relied on immunoSEQ multiplex PCR, and the TCRdb table lists in-frame clones only, not all of them. The sample has fewer than 95,000 clones, roughly four fifths seen once. This specimen was CD4+ or CD8+ T cells sorted from blood, taken in a trial of the OX40 agonist ivuxolimab. This receptor was obtained from an adult with an advanced solid tumor such as melanoma, head and neck, liver or kidney cancer. V gene TRBV7-8 combines with J gene TRBJ1-1; D not resolved. In DNA form, the CDR3 reads TGTGCCAGCAGCTTGTTGGTGAACACTGAAGCTTTCTTT. This encodes CASSLLVNTEAFF. Full variable domain (remainder filled in from reference TRBV7-8 and TRBJ1-1): GAGVSQSPRYKVAKRGQDVALRCDPISGHVSLFWYQQALGQGPEFLTYFQNEAQLDKSGLPSDRFFAERPEGSVSTLKIQRTQQEDSAVYLCASSLLVNTEAFFGQGTRLTVV.